This T cell receptor beta chain was found in a study of breast tumors, draining lymph nodes, adjacent tissues. Study-wide findings and caveats: Data fit most tumor T cells coming from lymph node, expanding in tumor. Compared with basal-like, luminal-like tumors shared significantly more repertoire with nontumor tissue. Tumor repertoires ranked between lymph nodes and nontumor tissue in diversity, with V and J gene preferences. That most tumor T cells come from lymph nodes remained unproven.

Samples came from axillary lymph nodes draining the breast cancer. A single record per CDR3 protein comes from TCRdb applying MiXCR to the multiplex PCR reads. The repertoire includes over 100,000 distinct CDR3 sequences, about a fifth of them detected once, and around 2.7% sits in the top ten. This clonotype showed up many times. The antigen remains unidentified. V was pared by 6 bases and J by 7 bases, with 13 bases between. Germline V lookup: CDR1 ENHRY, CDR2 SYGVKD. CDR3 length: 13 residues. The gene calls are TRBV10-3 and TRBJ1-5, with D maybe TRBD1 (5 bases). The specimen sequenced was axillary lymph node tissue. The clonotype was recovered from a female donor with breast cancer. Some clones in this sample may be carry-over from other donors' samples. The DNA for the CDR3 is TGTGCCATCAGGGCAGGGAACGGGCAGCCCCAGCATTTT. Amino acid sequence: CAIRAGNGQPQHF.